Only a few counts were recorded for the clone carrying this TCR beta chain. Its antigen is not known. V was clipped by 1 base and J by 6 bases, with 13 bases between them. The V gene's germline CDR1 is DFQATT and CDR2 SNEGSKA (reference sequence). The CDR3 extends over 13 amino acids. This sample is part of a study of vaccination and CD4 T cells after COVID-19. Study as a whole: A vaccine, either BNT162b2 or mRNA-1273, was given to participants in two doses. The post-vaccine samples came a median roughly 72 days after dose two (range 14 to 241).

General observations from the study: Median SARS-CoV-2-reactive clonotype numbers rose nonsignificantly, roughly 20 to 40.

TCRdb independently ran MiXCR on the PCR reads; one entry per CDR3 protein. The sample carries fewer than 20,000 distinct CDR3 sequences, about 62% recorded once. This receptor was taken from a human donor who had recovered from COVID-19. Sequenced here: CD4+ T cells from blood, sampled before SARS-CoV-2 vaccination. The rearrangement links TRBV20-1 to TRBJ2-7, with D unclear. For the CDR3, the DNA is TGCAGTGCTAGAGGATTACGTCGATGCGAGCAGTACTTC. Amino acid sequence: CSARGLRRCEQYF.